The next 8 T cell receptor beta chains were all read from a single sample in a study of CD8 T cells in ankylosing spondylitis (dated by TCRdb to about 2017). The library relied on 5' RACE. Sequenced using an Illumina HiSeq 2500. TCRdb trimmed the raw reads at Q25, called clones with MiXCR and kept productive beta chains. Each CDR3 protein gets just one entry, which takes the most common genes and DNA from the rows behind it. This sample comprises over 200,000 distinct CDR3 sequences, roughly a tenth of them detected only once. The ten largest make up 21% of the sample. What was sequenced was blood, either unsorted or a sorted T cell fraction (not recorded which). The receptors come from a male donor with ankylosing spondylitis or in good health (not recorded which).

The sample holds a few counts of this clonotype. The V gene is TRBV3-1, the J gene TRBJ1-6; D may be TRBD1 (5 bases). Trimming took 0 bases from V and 7 from J, leaving 10 bases between them. Germline assignment: CDR1 LGHDT and CDR2 YNNKEL (reference sequence). The CDR3 length is 15 residues. The DNA of the CDR3 is TGTGCCAGCAGCCAAGATGGGGCAGGGAATTCACCCCTCCACTTT. Residues: CASSQDGAGNSPLHF.

This chain uses TRBV10-3 with TRBJ2-1; tentatively, D is TRBD1 (6 bases). The CDR3 sequence is 15 residues long. CDR1 is ENHRY and CDR2 is SYGVKD in the germline V gene. Trimming stripped 0 bases from V and 8 bases from J, with 14 bases between. CDR3 sequence: CAISESLWGRDEQFF. For the CDR3, the DNA is TGTGCCATCAGTGAGTCGTTGTGGGGGCGGGATGAGCAGTTCTTC.

This clonotype was observed many times. The chain links TRBV28 to TRBJ2-3, with TRBD2 matching over 11 bases. V lost 6 bases and J lost 3; bases outside the gene matches: 8. Germline values: CDR1 MDHEN, CDR2 SYDVKM. The CDR3 extends over 16 amino acids. CDR3 amino acids: CASSKQLAGATDTQYF. CDR3 bases: TGTGCCAGCAGCAAGCAACTAGCGGGGGCGACAGATACGCAGTATTTT. Based on the CDR3 plus reference TRBV28 and TRBJ2-3, the full variable domain is DVKVTQSSRYLVKRTGEKVFLECVQDMDHENMFWYRQDPGLGLRLIYFSYDVKMKEKGDIPEGYSVSREKKERFSLILESASTNQTSMYLCASSKQLAGATDTQYFGPGTRLTVL.

The chain recombines TRBV27 with TRBJ1-1; unclear D gene. Germline-derived CDR1 and CDR2 are MNHEY and SMNVEV (reference sequence). V was clipped by 3 bases and J by 1 base, with 9 bases between them. CDR3 length: 14 amino acids. In DNA, the CDR3 is TGTGCCAGCAGTTTGCGAGGAACGAACACTGAAGCTTTCTTT. Residues: CASSLRGTNTEAFF.

The rearrangement links TRBV12-3 or TRBV12-4 to TRBJ2-5; 13 bases fit TRBD2. Losses at the gene ends were 6 bases for V and 3 bases for J; bases not matched to a gene: 4. This CDR3 has 15 residues. CDR3 bases: TGTGCCAGCAGCCGCGGACTAGCGGGGGAAGAGACCCAGTACTTC. Translation gives CASSRGLAGEETQYF.

In its sample, this clonotype was seen many times. The junction departs from the called germline gene at one end, perhaps through a read error. The chain uses TRBV9 and TRBJ2-1; D gene uncertain. This CDR3 is 14 amino acids long. CDR1 is SGDLS and CDR2 is YYNGEE in the germline V gene. CDR3 sequence: CASSSASEYSEQFF. CDR3 sequence (DNA): TGTGCCAGCAGCTCCGCTTCTGAGTACAGTGAGCAGTTCTTC.

Concerning this clonotype itself: A clone one base away is much larger, so this may be a read error. The chain combines TRBV5-6 with TRBJ1-5, with a weak D call TRBD1 (5 bases). The germline V gene has CDR1 SGHDT and CDR2 YYEEEE. The CDR3 contains 15 residues. The CDR3 loop reads CASSFGGVSNQPQRF. CDR3 sequence (DNA): TGTGCCAGCAGCTTTGGGGGGGTTAGCAATCAGCCCCAGCGTTTT.

This clonotype has a count of ten or more. The CDR3 nucleotides are TGTGCCAGCAGCTCGGGCCTTAAAAAAGAGACCCAGTACTTC. This sequence encodes CASSSGLKKETQYF. The chain is built from TRBV7-2 and TRBJ2-5, with unresolved D. This CDR3 has 14 residues. Germline V gene lookup returns CDR1 SGHTA and CDR2 FQGNSA. V gave up 4 bases and J gave up 3 bases, with 12 bases separating them.